Each of the 25 T cell receptor beta chains below was sequenced from the same sample in a study of T-cell memory formation after mild COVID-19. TCRdb ran MiXCR on the 5' RACE reads and lists one entry per CDR3 protein. The sample includes 400,000 to 450,000 distinct CDR3 sequences, more than 15% seen only once; the top ten take around a fifth. Sequenced input: PBMCs or a T cell subset sorted from them (not recorded which). Receptor source: a man between 18 and 35 years old who had mild COVID-19 (a few samples of this study predate the infection). Cell type and time point are not known.

This clonotype occurred many times. This chain uses TRBV28 with TRBJ1-2, with D hard to call. CDR3 size: 13 residues. The V end lost 3 bases, the J end lost 8 bases, and 13 bases lay between the germline ends. Per the germline V gene, CDR1 is MDHEN and CDR2 is SYDVKM. The CDR3 region has the DNA TGTGCCAGCAGTTTGTACGGTCCTGGCGGCTACACCTTC. This codes for CASSLYGPGGYTF.

This clonotype has a count of ten or more. This sequence joins TRBV2 and TRBJ2-5; no clear D. V was pared by 5 bases and J by 3 bases, with 10 bases between. CDR1 is SNHLY, CDR2 FYNNEI, per germline. The CDR3 is 13 residues long. In DNA, the CDR3 is TGTGCCAGCAGTAATTCAGGAGAAGAGACCCAGTACTTC. The encoded protein is CASSNSGEETQYF. The full variable domain, in which reference TRBV2 and TRBJ2-5 provide the parts outside the CDR3, is EPEVTQTPSHQVTQMGQEVILRCVPISNHLYFYWYRQILGQKVEFLVSFYNNEISEKSEIFDDQFSVERPDGSNFTLKIRSTKLEDSAMYFCASSNSGEETQYFGPGTRLLVL.

This clonotype was recorded a few times. This sequence joins TRBV4-3 and TRBJ1-1; D unclear. The CDR3 covers 14 residues. Germline V CDR1 and CDR2: LGHNA, YSLEER. Trimming cost V 5 bases and J 1 base, with 11 bases left between them. The CDR3: CASSARRENTEAFF. The CDR3 nucleotides read TGCGCCAGCAGCGCCCGGAGGGAGAACACTGAAGCTTTCTTT.

The chain recombines TRBV6-5 with TRBJ1-2; D may be TRBD1 (5 bases). The CDR3 runs to 15 residues. CDR1 MNHEY and CDR2 SVGAGI come from the germline V gene. V dropped 2 bases and J dropped 7 bases, with 17 bases sitting between them. The CDR3 bases are TGTGCCAGCAGTTACAATATGCAGGGTTCACGTGGCTACACCTTC. Translating it yields CASSYNMQGSRGYTF.

This clonotype was detected only a few times. The J gene is TRBJ1-1, the V gene TRBV7-2; D remains ambiguous. The germline CDR1 and CDR2 sequences are SGHTA and FQGNSA. The V gene lost 1 base and the J gene lost 4 bases, with 7 bases spanning the gap. This CDR3 contains 13 residues. The CDR3 reads CASSLEAITEAFF. The CDR3 region has the DNA TGTGCCAGCAGCTTAGAGGCCATCACTGAAGCTTTCTTT.

This clonotype came up a few times. The chain links TRBV15 to TRBJ2-2, with 7 bases lining up with TRBD2. In germline, CDR1 is LNHNV, CDR2 YYDKDF (reference sequence). CDR3 length: 14 residues. V shed 4 bases and J 5 bases; nucleotides not matched to a gene: 4. CDR3 residues: CATSIQGGTGELFF. The CDR3 DNA reads as TGTGCCACCAGCATTCAGGGAGGGACCGGGGAGCTGTTTTTT.

This clonotype was detected ten times or more. This chain connects TRBV4-3 to TRBJ2-7; maybe TRBD1 (6 bases). V was pared by 1 base and J by 2 bases, with 12 bases between. The CDR3 length is 15 residues. Germline CDR1 is LGHNA and CDR2 is YSLEER. This chain's CDR3 is CASSQVHGQTYEQYF. The CDR3 region has the DNA TGCGCCAGCAGCCAAGTACACGGACAGACCTACGAGCAGTACTTC.

The V call is TRBV30, the J call TRBJ2-5; D perhaps matches TRBD2 (6 bases). V lost 3 bases and J lost 5, with 16 bases in between. Per the germline V gene, CDR1 is GTSNPN and CDR2 is SVGIG (reference sequence). CDR3 length: 14 residues. The CDR3 coding sequence is TGTGCCTGGAGCGCTACCGGAGGGGTCGAGACCCAGTACTTC. As protein: CAWSATGGVETQYF.

The rearrangement joins TRBV7-8 to TRBJ1-5; 9 bases match TRBD1. Germline V gene data show CDR1 as SGHVS and CDR2 as FQNEAQ. V was clipped by 3 bases and J by 5 bases; unmatched bases: 29. The CDR3 has 23 amino acids. The CDR3 is CASSLGYWVTALKQGAGDQPQHF. The DNA of the CDR3 is TGTGCCAGCAGCTTGGGGTATTGGGTTACCGCCCTAAAACAGGGGGCGGGGGATCAGCCCCAGCATTTT.

There are many counts of this clonotype. The V and J genes are TRBV18 and TRBJ1-1; D perhaps matches TRBD1 (5 bases). The V gene's germline CDR1 is KGHSH and CDR2 LQKENI. There are 14 residues in the CDR3. V gave up 8 bases and J gave up 0 bases, with 13 bases separating them. CDR3 nucleotide sequence: TGTGCCAGCAGCGAGGGACGGCTGAACACTGAAGCTTTCTTT. Translated: CASSEGRLNTEAFF. The full variable domain, completed using reference TRBV18 and TRBJ1-1, is NAGVMQNPRHLVRRRGQEARLRCSPMKGHSHVYWYRQLPEEGLKFMVYLQKENIIDESGMPKERFSAEFPKEGPSILRIQQVVRGDSAAYFCASSEGRLNTEAFFGQGTRLTVV.

The gene calls are TRBV4-1 and TRBJ2-1; the match to TRBD2 covers 11 bases. J gave up 4 bases and V 6 bases, and 11 bases lay outside the gene matches. Germline values: CDR1 MGHRA, CDR2 YSYEKL. This CDR3 comprises 17 residues. The CDR3 is CASRPESTSGAYNEQFF. CDR3 in DNA: TGCGCCAGCAGGCCAGAATCGACTAGCGGGGCTTACAATGAGCAGTTCTTC.

This clonotype was recorded a few times. The rearrangement uses TRBV5-4 and TRBJ2-4; TRBD1 matches at 9 bases. Germline V gene data show CDR1 as SGHNT and CDR2 as YYREEE (reference sequence). The CDR3 consists of 14 residues. V lost 4 bases and J lost 5; bases outside the gene matches: 4. In DNA form, the CDR3 reads TGTGCCAGCAGCCCGGGACAGGGACAAAACATTCAGTACTTC. Translating gives CASSPGQGQNIQYF.

This clonotype was recorded a few times. The genes are TRBV4-1 and TRBJ2-7, with D possibly matching TRBD2 (6 bases). V was trimmed by 0 bases and J by 8 bases, leaving 14 bases between them. Per the germline V gene, CDR1 is MGHRA and CDR2 is YSYEKL. CDR3 length equals 14 residues. The CDR3 loop is CASSQDLRGFKQYV. The DNA for the CDR3 is TGCGCCAGCAGCCAAGATTTGCGGGGCTTCAAGCAGTACGTC.

This rearrangement joins TRBV5-1 to TRBJ2-7; 9 nucleotides align to TRBD2. The CDR3 contains 16 residues. Germline CDR1 SGHRS, CDR2 YFSETQ. Trimming cost V 0 bases and J 5 bases; bases outside gene matches: 9. CDR3: CASSLAPGAGGHEQYV. The CDR3 coding sequence is TGCGCCAGCAGCTTGGCTCCCGGAGCGGGGGGTCACGAGCAGTACGTC.

This clonotype has just a few counts. CDR3: CASSFYMNTEAFF. The DNA of the CDR3 is TGTGCCAGCAGTTTTTACATGAACACTGAAGCTTTCTTT. The chain carries TRBV28 and TRBJ1-1; D is undetermined. The CDR3 has 13 residues. Trimming left V 3 bases short and J 0 bases short, with 5 bases between. CDR1 is MDHEN, CDR2 SYDVKM, per germline.

The CDR3 loop is CASGREWDTEAFF. The DNA for the CDR3 is TGTGCCAGCGGCCGGGAATGGGACACTGAAGCTTTCTTT. The rearrangement joins TRBV6-4 to TRBJ1-1; D is ambiguous. Germline CDR1 and CDR2: MRHNA and SNTAGT. The CDR3 extends over 13 amino acids. The V gene lost 8 bases and the J gene lost 3 bases, with 13 bases spanning the gap.

This rearrangement joins TRBV4-3 to TRBJ2-3; D is perhaps TRBD2 (5 bases). The CDR3 contains 13 residues. The germline V gene encodes CDR1 LGHNA and CDR2 YSLEER. Trimming removed 7 bases at V and 1 base at J, with 9 bases between. The CDR3 nucleotides are TGCGCCAGCAATCACGGGGGCACAGATACGCAGTATTTT. Protein product: CASNHGGTDTQYF.

The sample holds a few counts of this clonotype. The chain couples TRBV6-5 to TRBJ2-7; 7 nucleotides agree with TRBD1. Trimming took 9 bases from V and 5 from J; bases not matched to a gene: 10. There are 13 residues in the CDR3. Germline CDR1 MNHEY, CDR2 SVGAGI. CDR3: CASRQGLLHEQYF. The CDR3 DNA is TGTGCCAGTCGACAGGGCCTTTTGCACGAGCAGTACTTC.

This clonotype was found many times. V and J are TRBV7-9 and TRBJ1-1; D might be TRBD1 (6 bases). CDR3 length: 13 amino acids. V lost 1 base and J 6 bases, leaving 9 bases between the germline ends. Germline-derived CDR1 and CDR2 are SEHNR and FQNEAQ (reference sequence). The CDR3 spells CASSLGQAAEAFF. CDR3 coding DNA: TGTGCCAGCAGCTTAGGACAGGCGGCTGAAGCTTTCTTT.

This chain links TRBV5-4 with TRBJ2-3; D call uncertain. In germline, CDR1 is SGHNT, CDR2 YYREEE (reference sequence). The CDR3 extends over 14 amino acids. The V end lost 4 bases, the J end lost 0 bases, and 9 bases lay between the germline ends. CDR3 amino acids: CASSPPDSTDTQYF. DNA of the CDR3: TGTGCCAGCAGCCCCCCCGACAGCACAGATACGCAGTATTTT.

This chain uses TRBV7-2 with TRBJ2-1, with 10 bases that match TRBD1. The CDR3 is 15 residues long. Per the germline V gene, CDR1 is SGHTA and CDR2 is FQGNSA. The V gene end was trimmed by 4 bases and the J gene end by 2 bases; junction bases not matched to a gene: 2. The CDR3: CASSWGQGTYNEQFF. The CDR3 DNA follows: TGTGCCAGCAGCTGGGGACAGGGGACCTACAATGAGCAGTTCTTC.

This clonotype has just a few counts. This chain uses TRBV5-6 with TRBJ1-1, with 8 bases aligning to TRBD1. The CDR3 contains 14 residues. J was trimmed by 3 bases and V by 4 bases; bases with no gene match: 5. Per the germline V gene, CDR1 is SGHDT and CDR2 is YYEEEE. The CDR3 region has the DNA TGTGCCAGCAGCCGCCGGACAGGGCACACTGAAGCTTTCTTT. The encoded protein is CASSRRTGHTEAFF.

The chain employs TRBV5-1 and TRBJ2-3; 12 bases align to TRBD2. This CDR3 contains 17 residues. Per germline, CDR1 SGHRS and CDR2 YFSETQ. Unmatched junction bases numbered 7, after V lost 4 bases and J lost 1 base. Here the CDR3 DNA reads TGCGCCAGCAGCCTAGGACTAGCGGGGTGGGGCACAGATACGCAGTATTTT. It yields the protein CASSLGLAGWGTDTQYF.

The V and J genes are TRBV7-8 and TRBJ2-4; D may be TRBD1 (6 bases). This CDR3 is built from 18 residues. V lost 1 base, J lost 0 bases, and 16 bases lay in between. CDR1 SGHVS and CDR2 FQNEAQ come from the germline V gene. The CDR3 here is CASSLGRGQRLAKNIQYF. DNA of the CDR3: TGTGCCAGCAGCTTAGGGCGTGGACAGAGACTAGCCAAAAACATTCAGTACTTC.

A few counts support this clonotype. The chain has TRBV15 and TRBJ1-2, with unresolved D. CDR1 LNHNV and CDR2 YYDKDF come from the germline V gene (reference sequence). The CDR3 totals 12 residues. V lost 2 bases and J 8 bases, leaving 9 bases between the germline ends. The DNA of the CDR3 is TGTGCCACCAGCAGATCTTATAGCGGCTACACCTTC. It is translated as CATSRSYSGYTF.